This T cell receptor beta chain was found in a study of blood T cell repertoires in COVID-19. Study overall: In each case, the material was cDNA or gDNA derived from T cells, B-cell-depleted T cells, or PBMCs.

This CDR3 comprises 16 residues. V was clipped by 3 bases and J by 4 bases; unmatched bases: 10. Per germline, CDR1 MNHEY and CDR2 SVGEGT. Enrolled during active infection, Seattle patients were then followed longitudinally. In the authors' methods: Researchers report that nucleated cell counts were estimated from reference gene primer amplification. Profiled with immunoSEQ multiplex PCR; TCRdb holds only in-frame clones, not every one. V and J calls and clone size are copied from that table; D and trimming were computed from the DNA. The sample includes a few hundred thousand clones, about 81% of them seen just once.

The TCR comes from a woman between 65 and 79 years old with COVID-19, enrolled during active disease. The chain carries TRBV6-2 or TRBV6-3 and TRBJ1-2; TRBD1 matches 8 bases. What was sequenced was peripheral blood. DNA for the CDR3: TGTGCCAGCAGTTATTTGTCGGACAGGGAAGGCTATGGCTACACCTTC. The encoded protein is CASSYLSDREGYGYTF.